The subject of this entry is one TCR beta chain. The data stem from a study of blood T cell repertoires in COVID-19. Study information: Whether acute or convalescent, the COVID-19 samples came from the United States, Italy and Spain.

The authors' processing: Using reference gene primer amplification, nucleated cell counts were estimated. Method: immunoSEQ multiplex PCR; TCRdb's copy keeps in-frame clones and lacks some. V, J and clone size are those of that table, while D and trimming were read from the DNA. The profile shows approximately 270,000 clones, roughly 91% of them singletons. V was clipped by 8 bases and J by 0 bases; unmatched bases: 7. The CDR3 covers 14 residues. The germline gives CDR1 MNHEY, CDR2 SVGAGI. Living in roughly 25 US areas, the participants were between roughly 18 and 95 years of age. The rearrangement links TRBV6-5 to TRBJ2-7, with 7 bases fitting TRBD1. The source is a woman aged 55-75 years who had recovered from COVID-19. Sequenced sample: PBMCs or T cells enriched from blood (not recorded which). The CDR3 sequence: CASPRQGASYEQYF. CDR3 in DNA: TGTGCCAGCCCGAGACAGGGAGCCTCCTACGAGCAGTACTTC.